These T cell receptor beta chains were read from a single sample in a study of T cell changes during pregnancy in multiple sclerosis. Clones were sequenced by immunoSEQ multiplex PCR, and TCRdb holds only the in-frame ones, with some missing. The table shows about 55,000 clones, with roughly 93% occurring only once. Sequencing used CD8+ T cells from peripheral blood mononuclear cells, obtained in the second trimester of pregnancy. The receptors originated from a female donor with multiple sclerosis, enrolled in a pregnancy study. The conserved cysteine and the conserved F or W are not part of the CDR3 here. The order of the fields is J gene, V gene, CDR3 protein.

J gene: TRBJ1-1
V gene: TRBV6-6
CDR3 protein: ATYSGRRPNTEAF

J gene: TRBJ2-1
V gene: TRBV28
CDR3 protein: ASSLFRGTYNEQF

J gene: TRBJ1-4
V gene: TRBV2
CDR3 protein: ASRWGGNEKLF

J gene: TRBJ2-7
V gene: TRBV19
CDR3 protein: ASSLTGSAYEQY

J gene: TRBJ2-1
V gene: TRBV9
CDR3 protein: ASSIRGEAYNEQF

J gene: TRBJ1-2
V gene: TRBV30
CDR3 protein: AWSSRIGRNYGYT

J gene: TRBJ2-7
V gene: TRBV7-9
CDR3 protein: ASSSLAGIYEQY

J gene: TRBJ1-1
V gene: TRBV6-5
CDR3 protein: ASSLGEGGTTEAF

J gene: TRBJ2-1
V gene: TRBV6-4
CDR3 protein: ASSLDSFSSYNEQF

J gene: TRBJ2-5
V gene: TRBV2
CDR3 protein: ASSFDGGQETQY

J gene: TRBJ1-1
V gene: TRBV29-1
CDR3 protein: SVVTREPMNTEAF